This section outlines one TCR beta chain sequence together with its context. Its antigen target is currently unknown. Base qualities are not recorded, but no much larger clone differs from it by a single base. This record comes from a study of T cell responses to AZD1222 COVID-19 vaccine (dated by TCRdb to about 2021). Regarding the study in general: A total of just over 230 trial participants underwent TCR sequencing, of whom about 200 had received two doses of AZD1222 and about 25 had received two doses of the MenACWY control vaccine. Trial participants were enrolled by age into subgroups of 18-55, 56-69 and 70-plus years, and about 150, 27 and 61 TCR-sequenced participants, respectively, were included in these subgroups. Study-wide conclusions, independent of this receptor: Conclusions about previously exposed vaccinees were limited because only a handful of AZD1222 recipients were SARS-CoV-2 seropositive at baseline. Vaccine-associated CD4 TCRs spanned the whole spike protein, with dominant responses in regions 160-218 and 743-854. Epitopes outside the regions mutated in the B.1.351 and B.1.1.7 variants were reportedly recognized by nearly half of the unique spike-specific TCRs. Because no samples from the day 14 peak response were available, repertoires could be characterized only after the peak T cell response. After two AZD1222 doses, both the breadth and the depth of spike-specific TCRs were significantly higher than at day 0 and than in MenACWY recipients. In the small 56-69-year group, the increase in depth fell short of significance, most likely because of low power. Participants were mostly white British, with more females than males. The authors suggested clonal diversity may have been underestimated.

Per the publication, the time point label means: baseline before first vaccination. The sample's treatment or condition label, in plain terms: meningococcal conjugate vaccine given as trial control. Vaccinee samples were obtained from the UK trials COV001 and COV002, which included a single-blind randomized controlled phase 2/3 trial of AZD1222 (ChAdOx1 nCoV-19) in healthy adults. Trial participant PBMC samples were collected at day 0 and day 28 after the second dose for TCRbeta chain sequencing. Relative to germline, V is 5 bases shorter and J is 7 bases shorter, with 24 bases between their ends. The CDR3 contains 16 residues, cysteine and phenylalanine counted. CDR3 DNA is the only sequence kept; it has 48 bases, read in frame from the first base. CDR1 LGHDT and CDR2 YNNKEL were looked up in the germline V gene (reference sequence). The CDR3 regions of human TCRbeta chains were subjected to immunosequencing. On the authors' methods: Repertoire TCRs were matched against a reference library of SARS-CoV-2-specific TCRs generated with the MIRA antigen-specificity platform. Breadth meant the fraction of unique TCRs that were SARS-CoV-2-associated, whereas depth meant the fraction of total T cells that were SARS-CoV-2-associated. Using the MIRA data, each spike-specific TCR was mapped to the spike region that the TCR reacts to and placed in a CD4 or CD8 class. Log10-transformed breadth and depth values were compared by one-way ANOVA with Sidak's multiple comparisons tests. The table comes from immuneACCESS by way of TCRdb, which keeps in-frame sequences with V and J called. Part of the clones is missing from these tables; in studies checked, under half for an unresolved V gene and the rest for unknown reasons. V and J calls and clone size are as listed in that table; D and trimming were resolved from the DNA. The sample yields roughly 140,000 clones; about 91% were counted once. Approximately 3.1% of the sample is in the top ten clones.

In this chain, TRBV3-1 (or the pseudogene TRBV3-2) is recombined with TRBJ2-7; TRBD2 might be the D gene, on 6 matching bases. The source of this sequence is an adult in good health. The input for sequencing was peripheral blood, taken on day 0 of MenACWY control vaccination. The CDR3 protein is CASSWEISCPAGEQYF. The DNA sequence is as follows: TGTGCCAGCAGCTGGGAAATCTCGTGCCCGGCGGGGGAGCAGTACTTC.